A selection of T cell receptor beta chains follows, all from one sample in a study of control samples from healthy donors and cancer patients. Data came from immunoSEQ multiplex PCR; TCRdb stores just in-frame clones and leaves some out. The sample includes 120,000 to 150,000 clones, more than 85% of them seen just once. Sequences were obtained from blood. The receptors here all came from a man aged 25-45 years in good health. Both conserved end residues are part of each CDR3. The D gene is left open where the match is weak. Clone size is stated in some rows and not others, as once, few, many or a class when expanded.

DNA: TGTGCCAGTAGTACCGGGACAGGGGGTTCGCCCCAGCATTTT
CDR3: CASSTGTGGSPQHF
V: TRBV19
J: TRBJ1-5
size: NA
D: TRBD1

DNA: TGTGCCAGTAACGCGGTGGGATACAATGAGCAGTTCTTC
CDR3: CASNAVGYNEQFF
V: TRBV19
J: TRBJ2-1
size: NA
D: NA

DNA: TGTGCCGGCAGTTTCCTACAGGGGGCATATAGCAATCAGCCCCAGCATTTT
CDR3: CAGSFLQGAYSNQPQHF
V: TRBV28
J: TRBJ1-5
size: NA
D: TRBD1

DNA: TGTGCCACCAGTGATTTGTACTATGGCTACACCTTC
CDR3: CATSDLYYGYTF
V: TRBV24-1
J: TRBJ1-2
size: NA
D: NA

DNA: TGTGCCAGCAGCCAGACAGGGGGAGGGATTGAAAAACTGTTTTTT
CDR3: CASSQTGGGIEKLFF
V: TRBV14
J: TRBJ1-4
size: NA
D: TRBD1

DNA: TGTGCCATCAGTGTGGGACAGGGAAGTCTGAAAAAACTGTTTTTT
CDR3: CAISVGQGSLKKLFF
V: TRBV10-3
J: TRBJ1-4
size: NA
D: TRBD1

DNA: TGTGCCAGCACCGAGGGACAGACTAACTATGGCTACACCTTC
CDR3: CASTEGQTNYGYTF
V: TRBV28
J: TRBJ1-2
size: once
D: TRBD1

DNA: TGCAGTGCTAGAGGCCGGAGACTGTTTTTT
CDR3: CSARGRRLFF
V: TRBV20-1
J: TRBJ1-4
size: NA
D: NA

DNA: TGTGCCAGCAGCGTACTTCAGAACACTGAAGCTTTCTTT
CDR3: CASSVLQNTEAFF
V: TRBV9
J: TRBJ1-1
size: NA
D: NA

DNA: TGCGCCAGCAGCTGGGACAGGAATCGAGGTGGTAATGAAAAACTGTTTTTT
CDR3: CASSWDRNRGGNEKLFF
V: TRBV5-1
J: TRBJ1-4
size: NA
D: TRBD1

DNA: TGTGCCAGCAGTCTACGGAGCCCCAACACTGAAGCTTTCTTT
CDR3: CASSLRSPNTEAFF
V: TRBV28
J: TRBJ1-1
size: NA
D: NA

DNA: TGTGCCAGCAGCCAAGGCCCCGGGGGCGGGGTTACCTACGAGCAGTACTTC
CDR3: CASSQGPGGGVTYEQYF
V: TRBV4-2
J: TRBJ2-7
size: NA
D: NA

DNA: TGTGCCAGCAGGGCCGGGACAGGGTGGGTAAATGAGCAGTTCTTC
CDR3: CASRAGTGWVNEQFF
V: TRBV6-5
J: TRBJ2-1
size: NA
D: TRBD1

DNA: TGTGCCAGCAGCCGCAACAGGGTTGAAGCTTTCTTT
CDR3: CASSRNRVEAFF
V: TRBV5-5
J: TRBJ1-1
size: NA
D: NA

DNA: TGTGCCAGCAGTCCCGGACAGGGTACGGAAAGCTACACCTTC
CDR3: CASSPGQGTESYTF
V: TRBV2
J: TRBJ1-2
size: NA
D: TRBD1

DNA: TGTGCCAGCAGTTTGGAGCCTCTAGTTGGCGGGGAGCTGTTTTTT
CDR3: CASSLEPLVGGELFF
V: TRBV27
J: TRBJ2-2
size: once
D: NA

DNA: TGCGCCAGCCCAGGGGGGGCCGAAACAGTGAACACTGAAGCTTTCTTT
CDR3: CASPGGAETVNTEAFF
V: TRBV5-1
J: TRBJ1-1
size: NA
D: TRBD1

DNA: TGTGCCAGTAGTCTCGGTGATACGCAGTATTTT
CDR3: CASSLGDTQYF
V: TRBV19
J: TRBJ2-3
size: once
D: NA